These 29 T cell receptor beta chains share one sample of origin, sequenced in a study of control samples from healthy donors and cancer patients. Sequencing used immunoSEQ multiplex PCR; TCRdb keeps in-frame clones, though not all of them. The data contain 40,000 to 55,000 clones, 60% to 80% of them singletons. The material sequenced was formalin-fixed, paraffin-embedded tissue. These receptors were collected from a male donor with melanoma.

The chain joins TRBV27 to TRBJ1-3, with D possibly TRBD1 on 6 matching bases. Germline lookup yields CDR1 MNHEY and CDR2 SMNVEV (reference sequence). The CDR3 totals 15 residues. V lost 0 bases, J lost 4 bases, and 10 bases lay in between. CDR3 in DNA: TGTGCCAGCAGTTTATCGCTCGGGACAGGAAACACCATATATTTT. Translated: CASSLSLGTGNTIYF.

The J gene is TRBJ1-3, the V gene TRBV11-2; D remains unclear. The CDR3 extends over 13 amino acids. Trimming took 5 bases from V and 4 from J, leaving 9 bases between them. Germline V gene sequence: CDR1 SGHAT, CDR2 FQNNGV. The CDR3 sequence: CASSGGMGNTIYF. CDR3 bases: TGTGCCAGCAGCGGAGGGATGGGAAACACCATATATTTT.

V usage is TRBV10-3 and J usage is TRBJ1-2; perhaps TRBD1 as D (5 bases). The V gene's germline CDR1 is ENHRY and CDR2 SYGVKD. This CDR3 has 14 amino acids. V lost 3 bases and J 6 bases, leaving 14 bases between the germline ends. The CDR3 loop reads CAISDQGASHGYTF. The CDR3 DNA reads TGTGCCATCAGTGACCAGGGCGCAAGTCATGGCTACACCTTC.

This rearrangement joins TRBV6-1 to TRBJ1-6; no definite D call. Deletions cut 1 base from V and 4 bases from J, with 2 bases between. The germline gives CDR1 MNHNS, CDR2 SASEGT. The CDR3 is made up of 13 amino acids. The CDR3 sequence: CASSEGYNSPLHF. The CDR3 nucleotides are TGTGCCAGCAGTGAAGGGTATAATTCACCCCTCCACTTT.

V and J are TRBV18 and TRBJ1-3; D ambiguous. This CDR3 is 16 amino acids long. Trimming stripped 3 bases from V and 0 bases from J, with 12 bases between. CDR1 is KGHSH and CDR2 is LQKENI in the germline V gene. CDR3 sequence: CASSPSAVSSGNTIYF. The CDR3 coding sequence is TGTGCCAGCTCACCCTCAGCCGTTAGCTCTGGAAACACCATATATTTT.

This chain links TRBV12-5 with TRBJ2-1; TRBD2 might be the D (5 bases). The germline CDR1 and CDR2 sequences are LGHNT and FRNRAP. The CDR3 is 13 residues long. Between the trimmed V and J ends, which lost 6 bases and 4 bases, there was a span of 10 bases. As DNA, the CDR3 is TGTGCTAGTGGCTTGTCGGGGTACAATGAGCAGTTCTTC. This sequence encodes CASGLSGYNEQFF.

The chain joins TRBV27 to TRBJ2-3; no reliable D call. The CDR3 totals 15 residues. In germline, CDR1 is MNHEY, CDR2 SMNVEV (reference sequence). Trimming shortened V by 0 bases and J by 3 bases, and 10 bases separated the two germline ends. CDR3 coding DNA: TGTGCCAGCAGTTTATCCCCCATGGATACAGATACGCAGTATTTT. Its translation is CASSLSPMDTDTQYF.

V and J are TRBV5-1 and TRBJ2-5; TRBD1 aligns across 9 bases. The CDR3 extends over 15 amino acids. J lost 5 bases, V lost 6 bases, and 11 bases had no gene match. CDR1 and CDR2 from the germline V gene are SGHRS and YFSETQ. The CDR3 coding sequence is TGCGCCAGCACCCCCTCGCTGACAGGGGGGGAGACCCAGTACTTC. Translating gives CASTPSLTGGETQYF.

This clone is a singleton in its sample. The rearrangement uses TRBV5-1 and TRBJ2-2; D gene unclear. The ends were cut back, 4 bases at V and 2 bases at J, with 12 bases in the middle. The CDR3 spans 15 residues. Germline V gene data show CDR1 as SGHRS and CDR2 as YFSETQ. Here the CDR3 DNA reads TGCGCCAGCAGCGGCATGGACGGAAACACCGGGGAGCTGTTTTTT. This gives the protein CASSGMDGNTGELFF. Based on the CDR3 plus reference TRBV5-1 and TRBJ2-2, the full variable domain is KAGVTQTPRYLIKTRGQQVTLSCSPISGHRSVSWYQQTPGQGLQFLFEYFSETQRNKGNFPGRFSGRQFSNSRSEMNVSTLELGDSALYLCASSGMDGNTGELFFGEGSRLTVL.

This chain's CDR3 is CASKLLAGGPDEQFF. The CDR3 DNA sequence: TGTGCCAGCAAACTGCTAGCGGGAGGTCCCGATGAGCAGTTCTTC. The chain has TRBV6-4 and TRBJ2-1, with TRBD2 matching 11 bases. From germline, CDR1 is MRHNA and CDR2 SNTAGT. V shed 7 bases and J 8 bases; nucleotides not matched to a gene: 10. This CDR3 comprises 15 residues.

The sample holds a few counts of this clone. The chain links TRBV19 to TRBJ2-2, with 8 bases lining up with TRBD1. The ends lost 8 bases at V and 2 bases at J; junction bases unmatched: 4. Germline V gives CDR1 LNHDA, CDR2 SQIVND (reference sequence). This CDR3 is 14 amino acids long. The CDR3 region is CASRQGTNTGELFF. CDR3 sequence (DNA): TGTGCCAGTCGACAGGGGACAAACACCGGGGAGCTGTTTTTT.

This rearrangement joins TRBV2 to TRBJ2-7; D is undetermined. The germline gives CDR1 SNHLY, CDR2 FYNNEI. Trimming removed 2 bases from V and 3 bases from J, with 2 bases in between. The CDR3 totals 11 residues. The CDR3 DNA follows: TGTGCCAGCAGTGAATACTACGAGCAGTACTTC. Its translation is CASSEYYEQYF.

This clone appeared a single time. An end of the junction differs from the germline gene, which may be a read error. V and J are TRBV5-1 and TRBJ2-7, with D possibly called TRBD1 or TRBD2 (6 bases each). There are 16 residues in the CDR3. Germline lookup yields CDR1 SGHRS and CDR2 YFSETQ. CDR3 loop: CASNLDGGPGSYEQYF. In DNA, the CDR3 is TGCGCCAGCAACTTGGATGGGGGGCCAGGTTCCTACGAGCAGTACTTC.

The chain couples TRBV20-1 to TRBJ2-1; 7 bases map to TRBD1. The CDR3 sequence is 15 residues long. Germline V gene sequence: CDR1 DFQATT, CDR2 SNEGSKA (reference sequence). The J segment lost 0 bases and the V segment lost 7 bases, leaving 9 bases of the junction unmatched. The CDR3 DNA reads TGCAGTGTTAGTCCGGGACAGAGCTCCTACAATGAGCAGTTCTTC. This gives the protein CSVSPGQSSYNEQFF.

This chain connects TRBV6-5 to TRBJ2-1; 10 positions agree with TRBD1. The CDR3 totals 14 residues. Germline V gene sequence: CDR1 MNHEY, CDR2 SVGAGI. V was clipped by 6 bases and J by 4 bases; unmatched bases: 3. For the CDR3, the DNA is TGTGCCAGCAGGCGACAGGGGGCATACAATGAGCAGTTCTTC. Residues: CASRRQGAYNEQFF.

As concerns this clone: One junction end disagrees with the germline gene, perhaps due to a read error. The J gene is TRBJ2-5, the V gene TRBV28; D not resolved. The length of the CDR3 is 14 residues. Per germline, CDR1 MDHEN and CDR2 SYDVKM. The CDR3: CANSLPIKRETQYF. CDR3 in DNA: TGTGCCAACAGTTTACCAATAAAACGAGAGACCCAGTACTTC.

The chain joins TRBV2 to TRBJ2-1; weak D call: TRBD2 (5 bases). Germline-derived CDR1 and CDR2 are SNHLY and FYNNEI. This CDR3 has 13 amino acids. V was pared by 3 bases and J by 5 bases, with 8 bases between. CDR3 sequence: CASSEPGNNEQFF. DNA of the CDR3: TGTGCCAGCAGTGAGCCGGGGAACAATGAGCAGTTCTTC. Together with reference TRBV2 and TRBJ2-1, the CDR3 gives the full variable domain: EPEVTQTPSHQVTQMGQEVILRCVPISNHLYFYWYRQILGQKVEFLVSFYNNEISEKSEIFDDQFSVERPDGSNFTLKIRSTKLEDSAMYFCASSEPGNNEQFFGPGTRLTVL.

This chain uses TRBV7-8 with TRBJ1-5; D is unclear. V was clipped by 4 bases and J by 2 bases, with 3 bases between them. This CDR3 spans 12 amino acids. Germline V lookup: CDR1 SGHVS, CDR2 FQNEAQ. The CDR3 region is CASSSGNQPQHF. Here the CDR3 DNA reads TGTGCCAGCAGCTCCGGCAATCAGCCCCAGCATTTT.

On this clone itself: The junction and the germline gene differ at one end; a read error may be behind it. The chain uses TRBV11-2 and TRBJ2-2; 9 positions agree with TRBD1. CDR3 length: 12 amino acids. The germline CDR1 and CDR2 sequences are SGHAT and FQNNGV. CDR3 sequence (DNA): TGTGCCAGCAGCTTAGAGACAGGGGGGCTGTTTTTT. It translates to CASSLETGGLFF.

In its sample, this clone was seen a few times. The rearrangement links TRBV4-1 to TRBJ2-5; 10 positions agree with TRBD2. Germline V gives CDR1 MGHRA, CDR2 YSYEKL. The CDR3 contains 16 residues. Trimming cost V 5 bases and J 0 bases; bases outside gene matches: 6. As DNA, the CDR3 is TGCGCCAGCAGCTTCCCCGGACTAGCGGACCAAGAGACCCAGTACTTC. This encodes CASSFPGLADQETQYF.

In nucleotides, the CDR3 is TGTGCCATCAGTGAAGAGGGCCTGAACACCGGGGAGCTGTTTTTT. This encodes CAISEEGLNTGELFF. The chain carries TRBV10-3 and TRBJ2-2; weak D call: TRBD2 (5 bases). The CDR3 has 15 residues. V was pared by 3 bases and J by 1 base, with 9 bases between. Germline lookup yields CDR1 ENHRY and CDR2 SYGVKD.

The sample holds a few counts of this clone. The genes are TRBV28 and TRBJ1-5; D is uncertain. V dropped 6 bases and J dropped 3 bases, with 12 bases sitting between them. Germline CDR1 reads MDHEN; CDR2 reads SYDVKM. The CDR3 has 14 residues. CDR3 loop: CASSPSRTNQPQHF. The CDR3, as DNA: TGTGCCAGCAGCCCCTCGCGCACCAATCAGCCCCAGCATTTT.

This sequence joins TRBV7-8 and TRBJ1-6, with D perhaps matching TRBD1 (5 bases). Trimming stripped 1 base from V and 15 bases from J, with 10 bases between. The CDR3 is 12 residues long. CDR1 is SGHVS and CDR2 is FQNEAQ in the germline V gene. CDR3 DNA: TGTGCCAGCAGCTTAGGGGGACTCATCCTCCACTTT. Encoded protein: CASSLGGLILHF.

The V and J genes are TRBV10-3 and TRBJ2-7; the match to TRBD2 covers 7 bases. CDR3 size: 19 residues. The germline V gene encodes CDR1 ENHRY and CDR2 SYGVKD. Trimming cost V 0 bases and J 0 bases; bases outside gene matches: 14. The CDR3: CAISESERGKGSRSYEQYF. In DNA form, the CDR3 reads TGTGCCATCAGTGAGTCAGAGCGGGGAAAGGGGTCTCGCTCCTACGAGCAGTACTTC.

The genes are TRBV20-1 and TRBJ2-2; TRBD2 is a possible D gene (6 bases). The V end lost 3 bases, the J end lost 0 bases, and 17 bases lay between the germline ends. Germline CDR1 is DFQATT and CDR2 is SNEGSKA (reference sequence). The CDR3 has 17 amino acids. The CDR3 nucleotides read TGCAGTGCTAGTGCGGGACTCTCGATGGCGAACACCGGGGAGCTGTTTTTT. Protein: CSASAGLSMANTGELFF.

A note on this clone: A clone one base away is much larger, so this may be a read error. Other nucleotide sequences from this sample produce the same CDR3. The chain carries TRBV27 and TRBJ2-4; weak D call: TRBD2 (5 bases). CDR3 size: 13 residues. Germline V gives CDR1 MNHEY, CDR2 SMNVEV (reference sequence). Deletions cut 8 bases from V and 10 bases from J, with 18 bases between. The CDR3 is CASGTGIGHIQYF. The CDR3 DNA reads TGTGCCAGCGGCACGGGGATTGGTCATATTCAGTACTTC.

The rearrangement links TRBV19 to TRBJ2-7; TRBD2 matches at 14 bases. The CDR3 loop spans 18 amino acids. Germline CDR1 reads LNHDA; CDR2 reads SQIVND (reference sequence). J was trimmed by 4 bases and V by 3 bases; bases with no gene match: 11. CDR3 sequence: CASSMGLGLAGAGYEQYF. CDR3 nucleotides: TGTGCCAGTAGTATGGGCTTGGGACTAGCGGGAGCAGGATACGAGCAGTACTTC.

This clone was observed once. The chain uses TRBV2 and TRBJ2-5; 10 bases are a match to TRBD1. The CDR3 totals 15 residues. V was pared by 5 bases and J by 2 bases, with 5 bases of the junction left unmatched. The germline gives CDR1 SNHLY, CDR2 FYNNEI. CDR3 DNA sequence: TGTGCCAGCAGTCTCGGGACAGGGGCTCAAGAGACCCAGTACTTC. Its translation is CASSLGTGAQETQYF.

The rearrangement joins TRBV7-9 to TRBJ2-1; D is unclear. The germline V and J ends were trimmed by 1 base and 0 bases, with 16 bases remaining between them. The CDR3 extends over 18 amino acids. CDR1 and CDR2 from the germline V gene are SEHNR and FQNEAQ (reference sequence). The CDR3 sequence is CASSLVMGWESSYNEQFF. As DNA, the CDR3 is TGTGCCAGCAGCTTAGTGATGGGCTGGGAAAGCTCCTACAATGAGCAGTTCTTC.